The 16 T cell receptor beta chains below were found in one sample sequenced in a study of blood T cell repertoires in COVID-19. Only in-frame clones appear in the TCRdb table, and some are missing; sequencing was by immunoSEQ multiplex PCR. The sample has nearly 95,000 clones, almost 80% seen once. Specimen: peripheral blood. Receptors originate from a human donor in a cohort sampled during active COVID-19.

This rearrangement joins TRBV6-1 to TRBJ2-1; 8 bases match TRBD2. V was pared by 2 bases and J by 2 bases, with 5 bases of the junction left unmatched. Germline V gene sequence: CDR1 MNHNS, CDR2 SASEGT. This CDR3 is 16 amino acids long. This chain's CDR3 is CASSEFGGVAYNEQFF. As DNA, the CDR3 is TGTGCCAGCAGTGAATTCGGGGGGGTAGCCTACAATGAGCAGTTCTTC.

The CDR3 DNA reads TGTGCCAGCAGTCCCTCACAGGGGCTCACCCAGTACTTC. Protein: CASSPSQGLTQYF. V usage is TRBV27 and J usage is TRBJ2-5; TRBD1 matches 7 bases. V lost 5 bases and J lost 8; bases outside the gene matches: 8. This CDR3 has 13 amino acids. Germline V gives CDR1 MNHEY, CDR2 SMNVEV (reference sequence).

J is TRBJ2-7 and V is TRBV7-2; D call uncertain. The germline gives CDR1 SGHTA, CDR2 FQGNSA. V lost 5 bases and J lost 2, with 10 bases in between. The CDR3 spans 13 residues. CDR3 loop: CASSRRGAYEQYF. Written as DNA, the CDR3 is TGTGCCAGCAGCCGTCGTGGAGCCTACGAGCAGTACTTC.

This chain links TRBV13 with TRBJ2-7; tentative D call: TRBD2 (6 bases). The V end was cut by 0 bases, the J end by 2 bases, with 8 bases between. CDR3 length equals 14 residues. Germline V gene sequence: CDR1 PRHDT, CDR2 FYEKMQ (reference sequence). As DNA, the CDR3 is TGTGCCAGCAGCTTAGGAGGGAGGACCTACGAGCAGTACTTC. Protein: CASSLGGRTYEQYF.

This clone came up once. The V gene is TRBV20-1, the J gene TRBJ1-2; TRBD1 agrees at 7 bases. The J segment lost 2 bases and the V segment lost 3 bases, leaving 3 bases of the junction unmatched. Per germline, CDR1 DFQATT and CDR2 SNEGSKA (reference sequence). The CDR3 contains 13 residues. CDR3 sequence (DNA): TGCAGTGCTAGTGAGGGGGCCAACTATGGCTACACCTTC. It specifies CSASEGANYGYTF.

The chain uses TRBV7-2 and TRBJ2-5; TRBD1 is a possible D gene (5 bases). Germline V gives CDR1 SGHTA, CDR2 FQGNSA. Trimming removed 5 bases from V and 0 bases from J, with 13 bases in between. The CDR3 is 15 amino acids. The CDR3 protein is CASSLGARDQETQYF. The CDR3 DNA follows: TGTGCCAGCAGCCTAGGGGCCAGGGACCAAGAGACCCAGTACTTC.

This chain joins TRBV6-5 and TRBJ1-5; 7 nucleotides match TRBD1. CDR3 size: 15 residues. V shed 5 bases and J 6 bases; nucleotides not matched to a gene: 10. Germline CDR1 is MNHEY and CDR2 is SVGAGI. The CDR3 spells CASSPTGERGQPQHF. CDR3 bases: TGTGCCAGCAGTCCCACAGGGGAGAGGGGTCAGCCCCAGCATTTT.

As DNA, the CDR3 is TGTGCCAGCTCACAGGGGGCGAGATATGGCTACACCTTC. Its translation is CASSQGARYGYTF. This rearrangement joins TRBV18 to TRBJ1-2, with 7 bases matching TRBD1. Per germline, CDR1 KGHSH and CDR2 LQKENI. The ends lost 4 bases at V and 5 bases at J; junction bases unmatched: 4. CDR3 length equals 13 residues.

V usage is TRBV5-1 and J usage is TRBJ2-1, with 11 bases identical to TRBD2. Trimming cost V 0 bases and J 7 bases; bases outside gene matches: 12. Germline CDR1 reads SGHRS; CDR2 reads YFSETQ. The CDR3 extends over 18 amino acids. CDR3 nucleotides: TGCGCCAGCAGCTTGGTAGGGTTAGCGGGAGGGCCGGGGAATGAGCAGTTCTTC. This sequence encodes CASSLVGLAGGPGNEQFF.

This rearrangement joins TRBV24-1 to TRBJ2-1; 8 bases agree with TRBD1. The trim removed 9 bases at V and 9 bases at J, leaving 12 bases unmatched. Germline-derived CDR1 and CDR2 are KGHDR and SFDVKD. The CDR3 runs to 14 residues. The CDR3 region is CATGIRDRQAEQFF. The CDR3 nucleotides read TGTGCCACCGGAATCCGGGACAGGCAGGCTGAGCAGTTCTTC.

Comments on this clone: The identical CDR3 is also encoded by other nucleotide sequences in the sample. The chain links TRBV7-2 to TRBJ1-1; D is unclear. CDR1 SGHTA and CDR2 FQGNSA come from the germline V gene. The CDR3 has 13 amino acids. V gave up 1 base and J gave up 1 base, with 4 bases separating them. This chain's CDR3 is CASSLGQNTEAFF. In DNA form, the CDR3 reads TGTGCCAGCAGCTTAGGGCAGAACACTGAAGCTTTCTTT.

J is TRBJ2-7 and V is TRBV11-2; 7 nucleotides agree with TRBD2. Germline loops: CDR1 SGHAT, CDR2 FQNNGV. The CDR3 contains 16 residues. J was trimmed by 0 bases and V by 3 bases; bases with no gene match: 8. CDR3: CASSFGGLGGSYEQYF. In DNA form, the CDR3 reads TGTGCCAGCAGCTTCGGCGGACTAGGTGGCTCCTACGAGCAGTACTTC.

This chain connects TRBV5-1 to TRBJ2-5, with 8 bases lining up with TRBD1. The CDR3 is 15 residues long. Germline V gene lookup returns CDR1 SGHRS and CDR2 YFSETQ. Trimming took 4 bases from V and 9 from J; bases not matched to a gene: 14. CDR3 residues: CASSAFTGQVEAQYF. The CDR3, as DNA: TGCGCCAGCAGCGCATTTACGGGACAGGTAGAAGCCCAGTACTTC.

This chain connects TRBV27 to TRBJ2-1; 7 bases are shared with TRBD2. Germline loops: CDR1 MNHEY, CDR2 SMNVEV (reference sequence). V gave up 3 bases and J gave up 9 bases; unmatched junction bases: 14. The length of the CDR3 is 16 residues. CDR3 DNA sequence: TGTGCCAGCAGTTTTTGGGTAGCGGGCCCGGCGGGTGAGCAGTTCTTC. This translates into CASSFWVAGPAGEQFF.

The chain recombines TRBV7-9 with TRBJ1-3; 10 nucleotides match TRBD1. Per germline, CDR1 SEHNR and CDR2 FQNEAQ (reference sequence). J lost 8 bases, V lost 1 base, and 5 bases had no gene match. CDR3 length equals 15 residues. In DNA form, the CDR3 reads TGTGCCAGCAGCTTAGGGACAGGGGGTGCAGACACCATATATTTT. As protein: CASSLGTGGADTIYF. Combining the CDR3 with reference TRBV7-9 and TRBJ1-3 gives the whole variable domain DTGVSQNPRHKITKRGQNVTFRCDPISEHNRLYWYRQTLGQGPEFLTYFQNEAQLEKSRLLSDRFSAERPKGSFSTLEIQRTEQGDSAMYLCASSLGTGGADTIYFGEGSWLTVV.

The chain recombines TRBV3-1 (or the pseudogene TRBV3-2) with TRBJ1-5; D is unclear. V was pared by 3 bases and J by 2 bases, with 11 bases between. This CDR3 is 15 amino acids long. Germline V gene data show CDR1 as LGHDT and CDR2 as YNNKEL (reference sequence). In DNA, the CDR3 is TGTGCCAGCAGCCATAAGAATGGCCGCAATCAGCCCCAGCATTTT. It yields the protein CASSHKNGRNQPQHF.